Each of the 30 T cell receptor beta chains below was sequenced from the same sample in a study of cytomegalovirus exposure and HLA in healthy donors. The PCR had 60 Vbeta and 13 Jbeta primers. Clones were sequenced by immunoSEQ multiplex PCR, and TCRdb holds only the in-frame ones, with some missing. The data show 150,000 or so clones, with roughly 80% seen just once and 1.1% to 1.5% held by the top ten. The sample comprised PBMCs. These receptors originate from a woman aged 25 to 39 in good health and CMV-seronegative.

This clone was picked up a small number of times. The V call is TRBV29-1, the J call TRBJ1-1, with D unresolved. CDR1 SQVTM and CDR2 ANQGSEA come from the germline V gene. The CDR3 extends over 15 amino acids. Trimming cost V 6 bases and J 1 base, with 18 bases left between them. The CDR3 nucleotides are TGCAGCGTCAGCGGGTCGGGCGGGTGGAACACTGAAGCTTTCTTT. Its protein is CSVSGSGGWNTEAFF.

The chain has TRBV5-6 and TRBJ2-7; D unclear. The CDR3 extends over 14 amino acids. Trimming took 2 bases from V and 3 from J, leaving 12 bases between them. Germline CDR1 is SGHDT and CDR2 is YYEEEE. CDR3 loop: CASSFGHSFYEQYF. The DNA of the CDR3 is TGTGCCAGCAGCTTTGGGCACTCTTTCTACGAGCAGTACTTC. Full variable domain (outside the CDR3, taken from reference TRBV5-6 and TRBJ2-7): DAGVTQSPTHLIKTRGQQVTLRCSPKSGHDTVSWYQQALGQGPQFIFQYYEEEERQRGNFPDRFSGHQFPNYSSELNVNALLLGDSALYLCASSFGHSFYEQYFGPGTRLTVT.

This rearrangement joins TRBV27 to TRBJ2-7, with 7 bases fitting TRBD1. This CDR3 spans 16 amino acids. From germline, CDR1 is MNHEY and CDR2 SMNVEV (reference sequence). Trimming at V came to 0 bases and at J to 3 bases, leaving 8 bases not matched to a gene. CDR3 nucleotides: TGTGCCAGCAGTTTATCGAAAGGGACAGTAGACTACGAGCAGTACTTC. Protein sequence: CASSLSKGTVDYEQYF.

The chain links TRBV27 to TRBJ2-1; tentatively, D is TRBD2 (5 bases). This CDR3 has 15 amino acids. V gave up 1 base and J gave up 9 bases, with 16 bases separating them. Germline-derived CDR1 and CDR2 are MNHEY and SMNVEV (reference sequence). The CDR3: CASSLYPGSGFEQFF. The CDR3 DNA reads as TGTGCCAGCAGTTTATATCCGGGATCGGGGTTTGAGCAGTTCTTC.

The V gene is TRBV10-3, the J gene TRBJ2-3; TRBD2 matches 9 bases. Germline values: CDR1 ENHRY, CDR2 SYGVKD. The CDR3 covers 14 residues. J gave up 3 bases and V 4 bases, and 2 bases lay outside the gene matches. CDR3 loop: CAISGSGGTDTQYF. DNA for the CDR3: TGTGCCATCAGTGGTAGCGGGGGTACAGATACGCAGTATTTT.

The V and J genes are TRBV9 and TRBJ2-1; the D is unclear. V was clipped by 2 bases and J by 0 bases, with 6 bases between them. Germline V CDR1 and CDR2: SGDLS, YYNGEE. The CDR3 totals 14 residues. As DNA, the CDR3 is TGTGCCAGCAGCGTGCGGAACTCCTACAATGAGCAGTTCTTC. It yields the protein CASSVRNSYNEQFF.

V gene TRBV7-2 combines with J gene TRBJ1-1; TRBD1 is a possible D gene (5 bases). CDR1 and CDR2 (germline): SGHTA, FQGNSA. The CDR3 spans 15 residues. Trimming took off 0 bases at V and 3 bases at J, with 11 bases between the two ends. The CDR3 region is CASSLAWGGDTEAFF. The DNA for the CDR3 is TGTGCCAGCAGCTTAGCGTGGGGAGGGGACACTGAAGCTTTCTTT.

This chain joins TRBV10-3 and TRBJ1-2; D uncertain. V shed 6 bases and J shed 6 bases, with 14 bases lying between them. Germline V lookup: CDR1 ENHRY, CDR2 SYGVKD. The CDR3 is made up of 13 amino acids. The CDR3: CAISERDGDGYTF. The CDR3 DNA sequence: TGTGCCATCAGCGAACGAGACGGAGATGGCTACACCTTC.

The CDR3 region has the DNA TGTGCCATCAACCGGGACAGGGCCTACAATGAGCAGTTCTTC. Protein product: CAINRDRAYNEQFF. The chain uses TRBV10-3 and TRBJ2-1; 9 nucleotides line up with TRBD1. CDR3 size: 14 residues. With 7 bases clipped from V and 2 bases from J, the junction kept 3 bases outside the gene matches. The germline CDR1 and CDR2 sequences are ENHRY and SYGVKD.

This clone appeared a few times. This chain links TRBV4-1 with TRBJ2-2; 9 nucleotides line up with TRBD2. The CDR3 extends over 17 amino acids. From germline, CDR1 is MGHRA and CDR2 YSYEKL. J lost 0 bases, V lost 1 base, and 3 bases had no gene match. The CDR3 reads CASSQVASGANTGELFF. The DNA for the CDR3 is TGCGCCAGCAGCCAAGTGGCTAGCGGGGCGAACACCGGGGAGCTGTTTTTT.

The sample holds one count of this clone. The chain is built from TRBV11-3 and TRBJ2-4; possibly TRBD2 for D (5 bases). Germline loops: CDR1 SGHNT, CDR2 YENEEA. Trimming stripped 2 bases from V and 8 bases from J, with 10 bases between. The CDR3 runs to 13 residues. For the CDR3, the DNA is TGTGCCAGCAGCTTAACGGGATCCCACATTCAGTACTTC. Translated: CASSLTGSHIQYF.

For the CDR3, the DNA is TGTGCCAGCTCTCCCCCCGTGAACACTGAAGCTTTCTTT. Encoded protein: CASSPPVNTEAFF. V gene TRBV18 combines with J gene TRBJ1-1; D not certain. CDR3 length: 13 residues. V was clipped by 6 bases and J by 0 bases, with 8 bases between them. CDR1 is KGHSH, CDR2 LQKENI, per germline.

This rearrangement joins TRBV15 to TRBJ1-1, with D unresolved. V lost 5 bases to trimming and J lost 1 base, with 11 bases between them. The germline gives CDR1 LNHNV, CDR2 YYDKDF (reference sequence). The CDR3 is 14 residues long. The CDR3 spells CATSGAGWNTEAFF. CDR3 nucleotides: TGTGCCACCAGCGGCGCGGGATGGAACACTGAAGCTTTCTTT.

The chain combines TRBV2 with TRBJ1-1; D remains ambiguous. This CDR3 contains 11 residues. Germline assignment: CDR1 SNHLY and CDR2 FYNNEI. Trimming took off 7 bases at V and 2 bases at J, with 5 bases between the two ends. For the CDR3, the DNA is TGTGCCAGCATCAGAAACACTGAAGCTTTCTTT. Its protein product is CASIRNTEAFF.

This clone has just one count. The chain joins TRBV5-1 to TRBJ2-7, with 7 nucleotides matching TRBD1. Germline V CDR1 and CDR2: SGHRS, YFSETQ. This CDR3 is built from 14 residues. The trim removed 4 bases at V and 7 bases at J, leaving 11 bases unmatched. CDR3 amino acids: CASSARDRLKEQYF. The CDR3 nucleotides are TGCGCCAGCAGCGCGAGGGACAGACTGAAGGAGCAGTACTTC.

This chain joins TRBV5-6 and TRBJ2-5; perhaps TRBD2 as D (7 bases). V was trimmed by 0 bases and J by 5 bases, leaving 17 bases between them. Germline CDR1 SGHDT, CDR2 YYEEEE. The CDR3 extends over 16 amino acids. The CDR3 DNA sequence: TGTGCCAGCAGCTTGGTTTTCGGAGGGGGGGCGGAGACCCAGTACTTC. It is translated as CASSLVFGGGAETQYF.

The CDR3 sequence is CASSRIRKTGGPIGYGYTF. Here the CDR3 DNA reads TGTGCCAGCAGCCGAATAAGGAAGACAGGGGGCCCCATCGGCTATGGCTACACCTTC. This rearrangement joins TRBV11-2 to TRBJ1-2; the match to TRBD1 covers 10 bases. J lost 4 bases, V lost 5 bases, and 19 bases had no gene match. Looked up from germline, CDR1 is SGHAT and CDR2 is FQNNGV. The CDR3 length is 19 residues. Complete variable domain (other parts from reference TRBV11-2 and TRBJ1-2): EAGVAQSPRYKIIEKRQSVAFWCNPISGHATLYWYQQILGQGPKLLIQFQNNGVVDDSQLPKDRFSAERLKGVDSTLKIQPAKLEDSAVYLCASSRIRKTGGPIGYGYTFGSGTRLTVV.

The chain links TRBV6-4 to TRBJ1-2; 7 bases align to TRBD1. The germline V gene encodes CDR1 MRHNA and CDR2 SNTAGT. The ends lost 6 bases at V and 4 bases at J; junction bases unmatched: 5. CDR3 length equals 13 residues. The CDR3 is CASRQGTSYGYTF. The DNA of the CDR3 is TGTGCCAGCAGACAGGGGACAAGCTATGGCTACACCTTC.

The gene calls are TRBV18 and TRBJ1-6; TRBD1 aligns across 7 bases. The CDR3 has 17 residues. CDR1 is KGHSH, CDR2 LQKENI, per germline. V lost 1 base, J lost 8 bases, and 11 bases stayed unmatched. CDR3 nucleotides: TGTGCCAGCTCACCACAGGTCTCGACAGGGATAGATTCACCCCTCCACTTT. Translated, it gives CASSPQVSTGIDSPLHF. Supplemented by reference TRBV18 and TRBJ1-6, the full variable domain reads NAGVMQNPRHLVRRRGQEARLRCSPMKGHSHVYWYRQLPEEGLKFMVYLQKENIIDESGMPKERFSAEFPKEGPSILRIQQVVRGDSAAYFCASSPQVSTGIDSPLHFGNGTRLTVT.

The chain is built from TRBV2 and TRBJ2-5, with a weak D call TRBD1 (5 bases). V lost 5 bases and J 0 bases, leaving 16 bases between the germline ends. The CDR3 totals 16 residues. The germline V gene encodes CDR1 SNHLY and CDR2 FYNNEI. CDR3 sequence: CASSFSLGADQETQYF. The CDR3 nucleotides are TGTGCCAGCAGTTTCTCCCTTGGGGCTGACCAAGAGACCCAGTACTTC.

The chain is built from TRBV19 and TRBJ1-5, with D unclear. Trimming took off 2 bases at V and 3 bases at J, with 8 bases between the two ends. The CDR3 has 14 residues. Germline V gives CDR1 LNHDA, CDR2 SQIVND (reference sequence). The CDR3 sequence is CASSIHRNNQPQHF. The DNA for the CDR3 is TGTGCCAGTAGTATACACAGAAACAATCAGCCCCAGCATTTT.

The V gene is TRBV15, the J gene TRBJ1-4, with 9 bases fitting TRBD1. Germline values: CDR1 LNHNV, CDR2 YYDKDF (reference sequence). The V gene end was trimmed by 5 bases and the J gene end by 8 bases; junction bases not matched to a gene: 12. CDR3 length: 16 amino acids. The CDR3: CATSGPGTGRREKLFF. As DNA, the CDR3 is TGTGCCACCAGCGGTCCCGGGACAGGGCGTAGGGAAAAACTGTTTTTT.

The rearrangement joins TRBV5-1 to TRBJ2-3; 8 bases map to TRBD1. J gave up 2 bases and V 4 bases, and 6 bases lay outside the gene matches. The CDR3 extends over 15 amino acids. CDR1 is SGHRS, CDR2 YFSETQ, per germline. The CDR3 loop reads CASSLGQGNTDTQYF. In nucleotides, the CDR3 is TGCGCCAGCAGCCTTGGACAGGGAAACACAGATACGCAGTATTTT.

V is TRBV2 and J is TRBJ1-2; no clear D gene. CDR1 and CDR2 from the germline V gene are SNHLY and FYNNEI. The CDR3 extends over 16 amino acids. V shed 0 bases and J shed 2 bases, with 13 bases lying between them. The CDR3 nucleotides read TGTGCCAGCAGTGAAGCGCGGGTCCGAATAAACTATGGCTACACCTTC. It yields the protein CASSEARVRINYGYTF.

The V and J genes are TRBV19 and TRBJ1-1; D remains ambiguous. In germline, CDR1 is LNHDA, CDR2 SQIVND (reference sequence). CDR3 size: 15 residues. The V and J ends lost 10 bases and 10 bases respectively, with 28 bases between them. The CDR3 reads CATTAGVAGVLGAFF. CDR3 sequence (DNA): TGTGCCACCACGGCGGGAGTCGCCGGGGTGTTGGGAGCTTTCTTT.

The V gene is TRBV18, the J gene TRBJ2-2; a possible D gene is TRBD2 (5 bases). Per germline, CDR1 KGHSH and CDR2 LQKENI. Between the trimmed V and J ends, which lost 3 bases and 9 bases, there was a span of 11 bases. The CDR3 is 13 amino acids. DNA for the CDR3: TGTGCCAGCTCACCCGGTGAGGGAAGGGAGCTGTTTTTT. This translates into CASSPGEGRELFF.

This chain connects TRBV5-8 to TRBJ1-1; D gene uncertain. This CDR3 is built from 13 residues. From germline, CDR1 is SGHTS and CDR2 YDEGEE. The ends were cut back, 0 bases at V and 4 bases at J, with 7 bases in the middle. CDR3 sequence reads: CASSLGGATEAFF. CDR3 bases: TGTGCCAGCAGCTTGGGAGGTGCCACTGAAGCTTTCTTT.

The chain is built from TRBV7-8 and TRBJ2-7, with a weak D call TRBD2 (5 bases). Germline-derived CDR1 and CDR2 are SGHVS and FQNEAQ. The CDR3 extends over 19 amino acids. The germline V and J ends were trimmed by 1 base and 2 bases, with 24 bases remaining between them. CDR3 DNA: TGTGCCAGCAGCTTAGAGGCTAGGTCACTAGGGATTAGTGCCTACGAGCAGTACTTC. It specifies CASSLEARSLGISAYEQYF.

This sequence joins TRBV19 and TRBJ1-3, with D tentatively TRBD1 (6 bases). The CDR3 is made up of 16 amino acids. Germline CDR1 reads LNHDA; CDR2 reads SQIVND (reference sequence). Trimming left V 1 base short and J 2 bases short, with 12 bases between. CDR3 in amino acids: CASSIGQGKPGNTIYF. CDR3 DNA sequence: TGTGCCAGTAGTATAGGGCAGGGGAAACCTGGAAACACCATATATTTT.

V and J are TRBV6-6 and TRBJ2-7; D is uncertain. V gave up 2 bases and J gave up 2 bases, with 10 bases separating them. The length of the CDR3 is 14 residues. The germline V gene has CDR1 MNHNY and CDR2 SVGAGI (reference sequence). The CDR3 loop reads CASSYSRSPYEQYF. The CDR3 region has the DNA TGTGCCAGCAGTTACAGTCGGTCCCCCTACGAGCAGTACTTC.